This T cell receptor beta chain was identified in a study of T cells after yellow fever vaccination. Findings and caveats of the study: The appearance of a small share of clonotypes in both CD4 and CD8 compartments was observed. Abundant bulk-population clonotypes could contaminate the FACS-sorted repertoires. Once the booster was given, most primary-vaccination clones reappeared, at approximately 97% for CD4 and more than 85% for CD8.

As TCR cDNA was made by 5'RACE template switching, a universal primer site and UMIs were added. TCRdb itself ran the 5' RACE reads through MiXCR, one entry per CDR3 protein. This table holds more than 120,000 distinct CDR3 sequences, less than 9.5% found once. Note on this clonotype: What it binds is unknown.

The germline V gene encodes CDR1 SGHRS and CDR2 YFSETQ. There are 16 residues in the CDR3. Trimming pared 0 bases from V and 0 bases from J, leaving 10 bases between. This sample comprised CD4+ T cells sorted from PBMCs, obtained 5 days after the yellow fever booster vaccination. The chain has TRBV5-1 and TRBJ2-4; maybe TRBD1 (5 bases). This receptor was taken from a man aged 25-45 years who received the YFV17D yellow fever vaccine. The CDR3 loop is CASSLGTPIAKNIQYF. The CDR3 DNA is TGCGCCAGCAGCTTGGGGACACCCATAGCCAAAAACATTCAGTACTTC.